The 3 T cell receptor beta chains listed next were all sequenced from one sample in a study of cytomegalovirus exposure and HLA in healthy donors. Using immunoSEQ multiplex PCR, the repertoire was profiled, and TCRdb retains in-frame clones only, with some absent. The table lists approximately 220,000 clones, around 80% of them singletons, with more than 12% in the top ten. The sequenced sample consisted of PBMCs. The receptors derive from a woman in her twenties or thirties in good health and CMV-seropositive.

The rearrangement links TRBV5-1 to TRBJ2-7, with unresolved D. Germline CDR1 SGHRS, CDR2 YFSETQ. The V and J ends lost 0 bases and 3 bases respectively, with 13 bases between them. This CDR3 has 15 residues. In nucleotides, the CDR3 is TGCGCCAGCAGCTTGGGGCCGGGTCTGGGCTACGAGCAGTACTTC. This sequence encodes CASSLGPGLGYEQYF.

This clone was picked up a small number of times. The rearrangement uses TRBV5-8 and TRBJ2-3; no clear D gene. V dropped 4 bases and J dropped 2 bases, with 5 bases sitting between them. The germline V gene has CDR1 SGHTS and CDR2 YDEGEE. The CDR3 loop spans 12 amino acids. This CDR3 reads CASSRLTDTQYF. The CDR3, as DNA: TGTGCCAGCAGCCGCCTCACAGATACGCAGTATTTT. The full variable domain, in which reference TRBV5-8 and TRBJ2-3 provide the parts outside the CDR3, is EAGVTQSPTHLIKTRGQQATLRCSPISGHTSVYWYQQALGLGLQFLLWYDEGEERNRGNFPPRFSGRQFPNYSSELNVNALELEDSALYLCASSRLTDTQYFGPGTRLTVL.

The V call is TRBV29-1, the J call TRBJ2-7, with a weak D call TRBD1 (6 bases). With 6 bases removed from V and 3 bases from J, the gap between germline ends came to 15 bases. The length of the CDR3 is 13 residues. CDR1 and CDR2 (germline): SQVTM, ANQGSEA. This CDR3 reads CSVFDRNLYEQYF. CDR3 sequence (DNA): TGCAGCGTCTTTGACAGGAACCTCTACGAGCAGTACTTC.